Each of the 32 T cell receptor beta chains below was sequenced from the same sample in a study of blood T cell repertoires in COVID-19. Only in-frame clones appear in the TCRdb table, and some are missing; sequencing was by immunoSEQ multiplex PCR. The data hold some 190,000 clones, with around three quarters observed a single time. Sequencing was done on a sample of PBMCs or T cells enriched from blood (not recorded which). These TCRs come from a woman aged 50 to 60 with acute COVID-19.

The chain combines TRBV4-2 with TRBJ2-2; no clear D. The CDR3 has 19 residues. The germline gives CDR1 LGHNA, CDR2 YNFKEQ. V was shortened by 2 bases and J by 5 bases, with 24 bases between the two germline ends. CDR3 DNA sequence: TGTGCCAGCAGCCAACGGGTCCTTGATGGCTCCCGAGCGACCGGGGAGCTGTTTTTT. Translating gives CASSQRVLDGSRATGELFF.

The V call is TRBV9, the J call TRBJ2-6; D is perhaps TRBD1 (7 bases). V lost 4 bases to trimming and J lost 0 bases, with 14 bases between them. Germline V gene data show CDR1 as SGDLS and CDR2 as YYNGEE. This CDR3 region has 17 residues. The CDR3 is CASSPSGGSSGANVLTF. The CDR3 nucleotides read TGTGCCAGCAGCCCCTCAGGGGGGAGCTCTGGGGCCAACGTCCTGACTTTC.

The chain is built from TRBV6-5 and TRBJ1-5; the match to TRBD1 covers 9 bases. This CDR3 region has 15 residues. After removal of 6 bases from V and 4 bases from J, the junction contained 7 bases not matched to a gene. Germline lookup yields CDR1 MNHEY and CDR2 SVGAGI. This chain's CDR3 is CASRPGTGNNQPQHF. The CDR3 nucleotides are TGTGCCAGCAGACCCGGGACAGGGAATAATCAGCCCCAGCATTTT.

The chain carries TRBV6-4 and TRBJ2-3, with 7 bases identical to TRBD2. V trimming: 3 bases; J trimming: 3 bases; junction bases outside the gene matches: 6. Germline values: CDR1 MRHNA, CDR2 SNTAGT. The length of the CDR3 is 15 residues. This chain's CDR3 is CASSEEWGGTDTQYF. The CDR3 coding sequence is TGTGCCAGCAGTGAAGAGTGGGGGGGTACAGATACGCAGTATTTT.

This rearrangement joins TRBV5-1 to TRBJ2-1; the match to TRBD2 covers 13 bases. Trimming took 2 bases from V and 7 from J; bases not matched to a gene: 6. The CDR3 runs to 16 residues. Germline V gene data show CDR1 as SGHRS and CDR2 as YFSETQ. The CDR3 here is CASSLPGLAGLNEQFF. The CDR3 DNA sequence: TGCGCCAGCAGCTTACCGGGACTAGCGGGGTTGAATGAGCAGTTCTTC.

J is TRBJ2-5 and V is TRBV6-2 or TRBV6-3; tentatively, D is TRBD2 (6 bases). There are 14 residues in the CDR3. From germline, CDR1 is MNHEY and CDR2 SVGEGT. The V gene lost 5 bases and the J gene lost 4 bases, with 14 bases spanning the gap. The CDR3 loop is CASSVATRGETQYF. In DNA form, the CDR3 reads TGTGCCAGCAGTGTGGCTACGCGGGGAGAGACCCAGTACTTC.

The J gene is TRBJ1-3, the V gene TRBV10-3; TRBD1 matches 7 bases. The CDR3 covers 15 residues. Losses at the gene ends were 3 bases for V and 2 bases for J; bases not matched to a gene: 4. Germline lookup yields CDR1 ENHRY and CDR2 SYGVKD. The CDR3 protein is CAISDSQGAGNTIYF. The CDR3, as DNA: TGTGCCATCAGTGATAGCCAGGGGGCTGGAAACACCATATATTTT.

This chain uses TRBV13 with TRBJ1-4; the D is unclear. There are 13 residues in the CDR3. Trimming left V 8 bases short and J 3 bases short, with 10 bases between. Germline CDR1 is PRHDT and CDR2 is FYEKMQ (reference sequence). CDR3 sequence: CASREGANEKLFF. The CDR3 coding sequence is TGTGCCAGCCGCGAGGGTGCTAATGAAAAACTGTTTTTT.

The chain carries TRBV29-1 and TRBJ1-2; TRBD1 matches at 8 bases. Germline V CDR1 and CDR2: SQVTM, ANQGSEA. With 7 bases clipped from V and 6 bases from J, the junction kept 4 bases outside the gene matches. This CDR3 region has 11 residues. CDR3 nucleotides: TGCAGCGACAGGGGGAAGGATGGCTACACCTTC. It is translated as CSDRGKDGYTF.

This chain links TRBV5-1 with TRBJ1-4; 7 bases agree with TRBD1. The V gene end was trimmed by 4 bases and the J gene end by 4 bases; junction bases not matched to a gene: 7. In germline, CDR1 is SGHRS, CDR2 YFSETQ. The CDR3 is 15 amino acids. The CDR3 sequence: CASSPGDSLNEKLFF. CDR3 coding DNA: TGCGCCAGCAGCCCGGGGGACAGCCTTAATGAAAAACTGTTTTTT. Based on the CDR3 plus reference TRBV5-1 and TRBJ1-4, the full variable domain is KAGVTQTPRYLIKTRGQQVTLSCSPISGHRSVSWYQQTPGQGLQFLFEYFSETQRNKGNFPGRFSGRQFSNSRSEMNVSTLELGDSALYLCASSPGDSLNEKLFFGSGTQLSVL.

This rearrangement joins TRBV2 to TRBJ1-5, with 8 bases matching TRBD1. The V segment lost 6 bases and the J segment 5 bases; nucleotides outside the gene matches: 3. CDR1 and CDR2 from the germline V gene are SNHLY and FYNNEI. This CDR3 is built from 13 residues. DNA of the CDR3: TGTGCCAGCAGGTTACAGGGGGATCAGCCCCAGCATTTT. It codes for CASRLQGDQPQHF.

The V call is TRBV24-1, the J call TRBJ1-1; TRBD1 is a possible D gene (6 bases). Trimming shortened V by 5 bases and J by 1 base, and 10 bases separated the two germline ends. This CDR3 comprises 14 residues. The germline gives CDR1 KGHDR, CDR2 SFDVKD. The CDR3 DNA follows: TGTGCCACCAGTGGAAAAGGGGGGAACACTGAAGCTTTCTTT. Translating gives CATSGKGGNTEAFF.

V gene TRBV10-1 combines with J gene TRBJ2-7, with 8 positions matching TRBD2. CDR3 length: 22 amino acids. V lost 4 bases and J lost 4; bases outside the gene matches: 30. Looked up from germline, CDR1 is WNHNN and CDR2 is SYGVQD (reference sequence). CDR3 loop: CASSGEWINCRSTSGELYEQYV. DNA of the CDR3: TGCGCCAGCAGTGGGGAATGGATCAACTGTCGATCAACTAGCGGCGAGCTATACGAGCAGTACGTC.

V and J are TRBV7-2 and TRBJ1-5; D call uncertain. Germline-derived CDR1 and CDR2 are SGHTA and FQGNSA. Trimming shortened V by 2 bases and J by 3 bases, and 11 bases separated the two germline ends. CDR3 size: 15 residues. The CDR3 loop is CASSLWRASNQPQHF. The CDR3 bases are TGTGCCAGCAGCTTATGGAGAGCTTCCAATCAGCCCCAGCATTTT.

The CDR3: CATSTESNEKLFF. As DNA, the CDR3 is TGTGCCACCAGCACAGAGAGTAATGAAAAACTGTTTTTT. The rearrangement links TRBV24-1 to TRBJ1-4; D is ambiguous. V was pared by 7 bases and J by 4 bases, with 9 bases between. CDR3 length: 13 amino acids. Per the germline V gene, CDR1 is KGHDR and CDR2 is SFDVKD.

The J gene is TRBJ1-4, the V gene TRBV29-1, with D uncertain. There are 14 residues in the CDR3. Trimming pared 7 bases from V and 8 bases from J, leaving 20 bases between. Germline CDR1 SQVTM, CDR2 ANQGSEA. The CDR3: CSAMKKYSREKLFF. CDR3 bases: TGCAGCGCCATGAAGAAATACAGTAGGGAAAAACTGTTTTTT.

The rearrangement joins TRBV11-2 to TRBJ1-3; TRBD1 aligns across 7 bases. V lost 5 bases, J lost 2 bases, and 3 bases stayed unmatched. The CDR3 contains 14 residues. The germline gives CDR1 SGHAT, CDR2 FQNNGV. CDR3 coding DNA: TGTGCCAGCAGCCCCACAGGGGCTGGAAACACCATATATTTT. Its protein is CASSPTGAGNTIYF.

The chain employs TRBV2 and TRBJ1-2; 7 positions match TRBD1. CDR3 length equals 14 residues. Germline lookup yields CDR1 SNHLY and CDR2 FYNNEI. With 7 bases clipped from V and 0 bases from J, the junction kept 5 bases outside the gene matches. CDR3 nucleotides: TGTGCCAGCACCTCGACAGGGTCTAACTATGGCTACACCTTC. Amino acid sequence: CASTSTGSNYGYTF.

This chain links TRBV3-1 (or the pseudogene TRBV3-2) with TRBJ2-3; TRBD2 is a possible D gene (6 bases). CDR3 length: 14 residues. The germline V and J ends were trimmed by 4 bases and 3 bases, with 11 bases remaining between them. Germline assignment: CDR1 LGHDT and CDR2 YNNKEL (reference sequence). The CDR3 reads CASSLTSGTDTQYF. The DNA of the CDR3 is TGTGCCAGCAGCCTAACCAGCGGGACAGATACGCAGTATTTT.

The chain links TRBV28 to TRBJ2-7, with TRBD1 identical over 10 bases. V lost 5 bases and J lost 3; bases outside the gene matches: 7. This CDR3 comprises 15 residues. Germline-derived CDR1 and CDR2 are MDHEN and SYDVKM. The CDR3 is CASSPGQGPIYEQYV. CDR3 bases: TGTGCCAGCAGTCCGGGACAGGGGCCGATCTACGAGCAGTACGTC.

The rearrangement uses TRBV19 and TRBJ1-5; a weak D match, TRBD1 (6 bases). The CDR3 has 14 residues. V dropped 7 bases and J dropped 2 bases, with 12 bases sitting between them. The germline CDR1 and CDR2 sequences are LNHDA and SQIVND (reference sequence). CDR3 protein: CASTAGAGNQPQHF. Written as DNA, the CDR3 is TGTGCCAGTACCGCGGGGGCGGGCAATCAGCCCCAGCATTTT.

This rearrangement joins TRBV19 to TRBJ2-1, with 9 bases fitting TRBD1. Germline loops: CDR1 LNHDA, CDR2 SQIVND (reference sequence). The junction had 1 base not matched to a gene; V was cut back by 9 bases and J by 1 base. This CDR3 comprises 13 residues. The CDR3 coding sequence is TGTGCCAGCGACAGGGGGTCCTACAATGAGCAGTTCTTC. Protein sequence: CASDRGSYNEQFF.

As concerns this clone: The sample has other DNA sequences that encode this CDR3 too. V and J are TRBV6-2 or TRBV6-3 and TRBJ2-7, with TRBD1 matching over 10 bases. Trimming at V came to 6 bases and at J to 2 bases, leaving 4 bases not matched to a gene. Germline CDR1 reads MNHEY; CDR2 reads SVGEGT. CDR3 length: 14 residues. The CDR3 region is CASSGQGEAYEQYV. The CDR3 nucleotides read TGTGCCAGCAGCGGACAGGGGGAGGCCTACGAGCAGTACGTC.

J is TRBJ2-2 and V is TRBV5-1, with a possible D match to TRBD1 (6 bases). There are 15 residues in the CDR3. CDR1 and CDR2 from the germline V gene are SGHRS and YFSETQ. V gave up 1 base and J gave up 4 bases, with 11 bases separating them. The CDR3 here is CASSLNGQFTGELFF. The CDR3 nucleotides read TGCGCCAGCAGCTTGAACGGACAGTTCACCGGGGAGCTGTTTTTT.

This chain uses TRBV18 with TRBJ1-4; 9 nucleotides agree with TRBD1. Unmatched junction bases numbered 16, after V lost 6 bases and J lost 5 bases. This CDR3 has 18 amino acids. The germline V gene has CDR1 KGHSH and CDR2 LQKENI. The CDR3 is CASSPSGTGMLLNEKLFF. The CDR3 DNA is TGTGCCAGCTCTCCTTCCGGGACAGGGATGCTTTTGAATGAAAAACTGTTTTTT.

This chain connects TRBV2 to TRBJ2-1, with D maybe TRBD2 (5 bases). V lost 9 bases to trimming and J lost 12 bases, with 18 bases between them. The CDR3 has 12 residues. From germline, CDR1 is SNHLY and CDR2 FYNNEI. CDR3 DNA sequence: TGTGCCAGTCTAGGGAGTAAGCTTGGGCAGTTCTTC. Translated, it gives CASLGSKLGQFF.

This clone was picked up one time. The chain combines TRBV18 with TRBJ2-5, with TRBD1 matching over 9 bases. Germline assignment: CDR1 KGHSH and CDR2 LQKENI. This CDR3 has 16 residues. The V segment lost 5 bases and the J segment 2 bases; nucleotides outside the gene matches: 9. The CDR3 spells CASSELQGAKQETQYF. CDR3 nucleotides: TGTGCCAGCTCAGAATTACAGGGGGCGAAACAAGAGACCCAGTACTTC.

This chain links TRBV30 with TRBJ2-1; 8 bases fit TRBD2. This CDR3 is 19 amino acids long. V gave up 1 base and J gave up 0 bases; unmatched junction bases: 14. The germline gives CDR1 GTSNPN, CDR2 SVGIG (reference sequence). The CDR3 loop reads CAWSGWGAGGYSSYNEQFF. CDR3 sequence (DNA): TGTGCCTGGAGTGGCTGGGGGGCGGGGGGCTATAGCTCCTACAATGAGCAGTTCTTC.

J is TRBJ1-1 and V is TRBV29-1; D perhaps matches TRBD1 (5 bases). CDR3 length equals 14 residues. CDR1 SQVTM and CDR2 ANQGSEA come from the germline V gene. The germline V and J ends were trimmed by 1 base and 5 bases, with 14 bases remaining between them. The CDR3 coding sequence is TGCAGCGTTGAAGGTGGAACACGGGGGACTGAAGCTTTCTTT. Translation: CSVEGGTRGTEAFF.

There are a few counts of this clone. The chain employs TRBV5-1 and TRBJ1-6; D possibly corresponds to TRBD1 (5 bases). The CDR3 has 15 amino acids. The germline V and J ends were trimmed by 0 bases and 7 bases, with 11 bases remaining between them. CDR1 and CDR2 from the germline V gene are SGHRS and YFSETQ. CDR3 sequence reads: CASSLGRRVNSPLHF. The CDR3 DNA reads TGCGCCAGCAGCTTGGGGCGCAGGGTGAATTCACCCCTCCACTTT.

The rearrangement links TRBV28 to TRBJ2-3, with TRBD2 matching over 11 bases. This CDR3 is built from 16 residues. Germline V gives CDR1 MDHEN, CDR2 SYDVKM. With V trimmed by 5 bases and J by 5 bases, 9 bases remained unmatched. The CDR3 is CASSLPASGGIDTQYF. DNA for the CDR3: TGTGCCAGCAGTCTCCCCGCTAGCGGGGGGATAGATACGCAGTATTTT.

The chain joins TRBV6-1 to TRBJ2-7; perhaps TRBD2 as D (6 bases). V lost 2 bases and J 4 bases, leaving 12 bases between the germline ends. Germline V gene lookup returns CDR1 MNHNS and CDR2 SASEGT. CDR3 length: 14 amino acids. The CDR3 sequence is CASSELTSRYEQYV. The CDR3 coding sequence is TGTGCCAGCAGTGAATTAACTAGCAGGTACGAGCAGTACGTC.